This T cell receptor (beta chain) was profiled in a study of vaccination effects on CD4 cells after COVID-19. Study-wide context: Specimens were obtained from a couple of convalescent patients 16 days and one week prior to vaccination.

Pools of viral peptides were used by the ViraFEST assay to expand antigen-specific CD4+ T cells ahead of sequencing. Cultured cells yielded isolated CD4+ T cells after 10 days. PCR confirmed that the person was infected with SARS-CoV-2 between March and December 2020. PBMC cultures contained some 2.1 million cells per well, 9.5 to 10 IU/ml IL-2 and roughly 9.4 ug/ml peptides. Half-medium changes using IL-2 medium occurred on days 3 and 7. The CDR3 contains 14 residues. CDR1 and CDR2 (germline): LGHNA, YNFKEQ. Trimming stripped 0 bases from V and 5 bases from J, with 10 bases between. Points on this clone: What it recognizes is unknown.

Clones were sequenced by immunoSEQ multiplex PCR, and TCRdb holds only the in-frame ones, with some missing. The sample records 45,000 to 70,000 clones, more than 75% being singletons. Study-level findings and limits: Early post-infection timepoints were absent, and convalescent patients were few.

The chain recombines TRBV4-2 with TRBJ1-2; D not certain. The sequencing here drew on CD4+ T cells from PBMCs cultured with HIV peptides, taken before COVID-19 vaccination. Sample subset: HIV-1 Nef peptide pool negative control/reference culture. This TCR was sampled from a human donor who had a prior SARS-CoV-2 infection. The CDR3 DNA reads TGTGCCAGCAGCCAAGATATTGCGGGGTATGGCTACACCTTC. This translates into CASSQDIAGYGYTF.